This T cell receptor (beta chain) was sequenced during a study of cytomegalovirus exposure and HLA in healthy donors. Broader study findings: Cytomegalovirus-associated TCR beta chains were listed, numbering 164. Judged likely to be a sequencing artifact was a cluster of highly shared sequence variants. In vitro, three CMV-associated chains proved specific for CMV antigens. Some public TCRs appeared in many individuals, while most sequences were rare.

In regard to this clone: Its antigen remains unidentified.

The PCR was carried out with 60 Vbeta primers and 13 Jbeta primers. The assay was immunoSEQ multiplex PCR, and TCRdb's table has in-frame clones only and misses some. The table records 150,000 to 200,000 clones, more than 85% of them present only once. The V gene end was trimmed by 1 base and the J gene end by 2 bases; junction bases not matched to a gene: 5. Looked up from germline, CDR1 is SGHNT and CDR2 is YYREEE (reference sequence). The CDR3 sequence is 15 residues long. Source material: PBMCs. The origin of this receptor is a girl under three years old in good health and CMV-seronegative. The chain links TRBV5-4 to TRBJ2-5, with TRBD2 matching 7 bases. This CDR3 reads CASSLTASGQETQYF. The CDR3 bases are TGTGCCAGCAGCTTGACGGCTAGCGGACAAGAGACCCAGTACTTC.